Each of the 14 T cell receptor beta chains below was sequenced from the same sample in a study of cytomegalovirus exposure and HLA in healthy donors. Repertoires were generated with immunoSEQ multiplex PCR, while TCRdb's copy carries only in-frame clones and drops some. The profile shows about 170,000 clones, around 92% of them singletons. The sample taken for sequencing was PBMCs. Receptors originate from a man younger than 30 in good health and CMV-seropositive.

The chain joins TRBV4-1 to TRBJ1-3, with 10 bases aligning to TRBD1. From germline, CDR1 is MGHRA and CDR2 YSYEKL. V was clipped by 1 base and J by 0 bases; unmatched bases: 3. The CDR3 consists of 17 residues. CDR3 sequence (DNA): TGCGCCAGCAGCCAAGGACAGGGGGCCTACTCTGGAAACACCATATATTTT. Translated, it gives CASSQGQGAYSGNTIYF.

The chain joins TRBV15 to TRBJ2-5; 8 nucleotides align to TRBD2. Unmatched junction bases numbered 2, after V lost 0 bases and J lost 2 bases. The CDR3 is 15 amino acids. Per germline, CDR1 LNHNV and CDR2 YYDKDF (reference sequence). CDR3 DNA sequence: TGTGCCACCAGCAGAGAGGCTAGCGGGCAAGAGACCCAGTACTTC. Translating it yields CATSREASGQETQYF. Using reference TRBV15 and TRBJ2-5 for the parts outside the CDR3, the full variable domain is DAMVIQNPRYQVTQFGKPVTLSCSQTLNHNVMYWYQQKSSQAPKLLFHYYDKDFNNEADTPDNFQSRRPNTSFCFLDIRSPGLGDTAMYLCATSREASGQETQYFGPGTRLLVL.

The rearrangement uses TRBV5-1 and TRBJ1-2; a possible D gene is TRBD1 (6 bases). Trimming shortened V by 2 bases and J by 8 bases, and 19 bases separated the two germline ends. The CDR3 totals 15 residues. Per the germline V gene, CDR1 is SGHRS and CDR2 is YFSETQ. CDR3 DNA: TGCGCCAGCAGCTTTGAACCAAGGGGGTTACGGGGCTACACCTTC. Its translation is CASSFEPRGLRGYTF. The variable domain in full, completed from reference TRBV5-1 and TRBJ1-2, reads KAGVTQTPRYLIKTRGQQVTLSCSPISGHRSVSWYQQTPGQGLQFLFEYFSETQRNKGNFPGRFSGRQFSNSRSEMNVSTLELGDSALYLCASSFEPRGLRGYTFGSGTRLTVV.

As DNA, the CDR3 is TGTGCCAGCAAGCCGGGACTAGCGGGAGAAGAGCAGTACTTC. Amino acid sequence: CASKPGLAGEEQYF. This chain joins TRBV6-6 and TRBJ2-7; 14 bases align to TRBD2. V lost 7 bases and J lost 7; bases outside the gene matches: 6. This CDR3 has 14 amino acids. Per germline, CDR1 MNHNY and CDR2 SVGAGI (reference sequence).

J is TRBJ1-1 and V is TRBV7-9, with a tentative D call TRBD1 (6 bases). V lost 6 bases, J lost 0 bases, and 11 bases lay in between. The CDR3 is made up of 14 amino acids. Germline CDR1 reads SEHNR; CDR2 reads FQNEAQ (reference sequence). This CDR3 reads CASSPDSMNTEAFF. CDR3 nucleotides: TGTGCCAGCAGTCCGGACAGTATGAACACTGAAGCTTTCTTT. The complete variable domain, with remaining parts taken from reference TRBV7-9 and TRBJ1-1, reads DTGVSQNPRHKITKRGQNVTFRCDPISEHNRLYWYRQTLGQGPEFLTYFQNEAQLEKSRLLSDRFSAERPKGSFSTLEIQRTEQGDSAMYLCASSPDSMNTEAFFGQGTRLTVV.

The V call is TRBV4-1, the J call TRBJ1-1, with 8 bases identical to TRBD1. This CDR3 contains 16 residues. Germline V gives CDR1 MGHRA, CDR2 YSYEKL. V trimming: 0 bases; J trimming: 7 bases; junction bases outside the gene matches: 10. The DNA of the CDR3 is TGCGCCAGCAGCCAAGACTCCTGGACAGGGTCGATTGAAGCTTTCTTT. This translates into CASSQDSWTGSIEAFF.

The CDR3 spells CASSQGVFEQFF. CDR3 nucleotides: TGTGCCAGCAGCCAAGGGGTTTTTGAGCAGTTCTTC. The rearrangement links TRBV13 to TRBJ2-1; tentatively, D is TRBD1 (5 bases). This CDR3 region has 12 residues. Trimming took 5 bases from V and 9 from J, leaving 11 bases between them. Germline assignment: CDR1 PRHDT and CDR2 FYEKMQ (reference sequence).

This chain uses TRBV2 with TRBJ1-5; D is uncertain. Germline V lookup: CDR1 SNHLY, CDR2 FYNNEI. Deletions cut 7 bases from V and 1 base from J, with 8 bases between. The CDR3 is 13 residues long. The DNA for the CDR3 is TGTGCCAGCAACCGGGAAAGCAATCAGCCCCAGCATTTT. It is translated as CASNRESNQPQHF.

The chain uses TRBV7-6 and TRBJ2-1, with 8 nucleotides matching TRBD2. This CDR3 is built from 15 residues. V was clipped by 1 base and J by 5 bases; unmatched bases: 4. CDR1 is SGHVS and CDR2 is FNYEAQ in the germline V gene. CDR3 nucleotides: TGTGCCAGCAGCTTAGGGACTAGCAGAAACAATGAGCAGTTCTTC. Protein: CASSLGTSRNNEQFF.

The J gene is TRBJ2-7, the V gene TRBV6-5, with TRBD1 matching 9 bases. The CDR3 runs 14 residues. Losses at the gene ends were 1 base for V and 2 bases for J; bases not matched to a gene: 0. Germline lookup yields CDR1 MNHEY and CDR2 SVGAGI. The CDR3: CASSYWTGAYEQYF. Here the CDR3 DNA reads TGTGCCAGCAGTTACTGGACAGGGGCCTACGAGCAGTACTTC.

The rearrangement links TRBV7-9 to TRBJ2-5; D possibly corresponds to TRBD1 (5 bases). In germline, CDR1 is SEHNR, CDR2 FQNEAQ (reference sequence). CDR3 size: 13 residues. Trimming shortened V by 3 bases and J by 4 bases, and 9 bases separated the two germline ends. This chain's CDR3 is CASSLDQGETQYF. The DNA for the CDR3 is TGTGCCAGCAGCTTGGACCAGGGAGAGACCCAGTACTTC.

CDR3 nucleotide sequence: TGTGCCAGCAGCTTAGGGGGGACACCGGAAGCTTTCTTT. Residues: CASSLGGTPEAFF. The chain links TRBV7-9 to TRBJ1-1, with a possible D match to TRBD1 (6 bases). Trimming removed 1 base at V and 8 bases at J, with 11 bases between. The CDR3 loop spans 13 amino acids. Germline V CDR1 and CDR2: SEHNR, FQNEAQ (reference sequence).

This clone was detected only once. V and J are TRBV5-8 and TRBJ2-7, with a weak D call TRBD2 (6 bases). The CDR3 consists of 14 residues. Germline lookup yields CDR1 SGHTS and CDR2 YDEGEE. The V gene lost 5 bases and the J gene lost 3 bases, with 15 bases spanning the gap. CDR3 residues: CASRRGRGFYEQYF. The CDR3 DNA reads TGTGCCAGCAGGCGGGGCCGGGGGTTCTACGAGCAGTACTTC.

This rearrangement joins TRBV12-5 to TRBJ2-1; possible D gene TRBD2, 6 bases. Germline V gives CDR1 LGHNT, CDR2 FRNRAP. The CDR3 consists of 16 residues. V lost 4 bases and J 9 bases, leaving 22 bases between the germline ends. The CDR3 coding sequence is TGTGCTAGTGGTTCCTCCTCAGCGGGTCCTCTGGGTGAGCAGTTCTTC. As protein: CASGSSSAGPLGEQFF. Full variable domain (outside the CDR3, taken from reference TRBV12-5 and TRBJ2-1): DARVTQTPRHKVTEMGQEVTMRCQPILGHNTVFWYRQTMMQGLELLAYFRNRAPLDDSGMPKDRFSAEMPDATLATLKIQPSEPRDSAVYFCASGSSSAGPLGEQFFGPGTRLTVL.